What follows are 24 T cell receptor beta chains derived from one specimen sequenced in a study of T cells in Graves' hyperthyroidism and ophthalmopathy. RNA transcripts provided the source from which TCR beta CDR3 regions were amplified. The TCR CDR3 was amplified in a first-round RT-PCR using the HTBI primer set. A single record per CDR3 protein comes from TCRdb applying MiXCR to the multiplex PCR reads. This sample has 500,000 or so distinct CDR3 sequences, with 17% found just once. The sequencing sample was made of blood. These TCRs come from a woman in her late teens or twenties with Graves' ophthalmopathy.

The sample holds many counts of this clonotype. The V gene is TRBV29-1, the J gene TRBJ1-1; D call uncertain. The length of the CDR3 is 11 residues. From germline, CDR1 is SQVTM and CDR2 ANQGSEA. The ends were cut back, 7 bases at V and 3 bases at J, with 9 bases in the middle. Here the CDR3 DNA reads TGCAGCGCGGCCCCAGACACTGAAGCTTTCTTT. Its protein is CSAAPDTEAFF.

There are a few counts of this clonotype. The V call is TRBV27, the J call TRBJ1-3; D unclear. Trimming removed 4 bases from V and 0 bases from J, with 13 bases in between. The length of the CDR3 is 16 residues. Germline V CDR1 and CDR2: MNHEY, SMNVEV (reference sequence). The CDR3 sequence is CASSSLTDLSGNTIYF. CDR3 DNA: TGTGCCAGCAGTTCCCTCACAGACCTCTCTGGAAACACCATATATTTT.

Comment on this clonotype: A read error is possible here, since a much larger clone lies one base away. The chain couples TRBV7-2 to TRBJ2-3; D remains unclear. The CDR3 has 14 amino acids. Deletions cut 5 bases from V and 4 bases from J, with 13 bases between. Germline V gene data show CDR1 as SGHTA and CDR2 as FQGNSA. CDR3 in amino acids: CTSSVDNRADTQYF. The CDR3 region has the DNA TGTACCAGCAGCGTTGACAACCGCGCAGATACGCAGTATTTT.

This clonotype was detected a few times. The chain employs TRBV9 and TRBJ2-7; D is possibly TRBD2 (6 bases). Looked up from germline, CDR1 is SGDLS and CDR2 is YYNGEE. CDR3 length equals 15 residues. V was cut by 3 bases and J by 2 bases, with 15 bases left in between. CDR3 residues: CASSETPGAAYEQYF. CDR3 nucleotides: TGTGCCAGCAGCGAAACCCCGGGAGCTGCCTACGAGCAGTACTTC.

This clonotype was observed at least ten times. The V gene is TRBV5-6, the J gene TRBJ2-3, with D tentatively TRBD1 (5 bases). Germline V CDR1 and CDR2: SGHDT, YYEEEE. V lost 4 bases, J lost 3 bases, and 12 bases lay in between. This CDR3 region has 14 residues. CDR3 in amino acids: CASSAGQATDTQYF. The CDR3 DNA reads TGTGCCAGCAGCGCCGGACAAGCGACAGATACGCAGTATTTT.

The rearrangement uses TRBV2 and TRBJ2-1; 9 bases map to TRBD2. Germline-derived CDR1 and CDR2 are SNHLY and FYNNEI. Trimming cost V 8 bases and J 7 bases; bases outside gene matches: 6. The CDR3 is 13 residues long. CDR3 amino acids: CASRPSGINEQFF. The CDR3 DNA sequence: TGTGCCAGCCGGCCTAGCGGGATAAATGAGCAGTTCTTC. The whole variable domain, filled in from reference TRBV2 and TRBJ2-1, reads EPEVTQTPSHQVTQMGQEVILRCVPISNHLYFYWYRQILGQKVEFLVSFYNNEISEKSEIFDDQFSVERPDGSNFTLKIRSTKLEDSAMYFCASRPSGINEQFFGPGTRLTVL.

This chain uses TRBV28 with TRBJ2-7, with D possibly being TRBD1 or TRBD2 (6 bases each). Germline values: CDR1 MDHEN, CDR2 SYDVKM. This CDR3 region has 15 residues. The ends were cut back, 9 bases at V and 4 bases at J, with 22 bases in the middle. CDR3 DNA sequence: TGTGCCAGTGCGACTGGTACGGGGGCTAAGTACGAGCAGTACTTC. It encodes CASATGTGAKYEQYF.

This chain connects TRBV29-1 to TRBJ1-2; 8 bases match TRBD1. The junction had 12 bases not matched to a gene; V was cut back by 7 bases and J by 2 bases. Germline V gene lookup returns CDR1 SQVTM and CDR2 ANQGSEA. CDR3 length: 15 amino acids. The CDR3 protein is CSAPGQASENYGYTF. CDR3 DNA sequence: TGCAGCGCCCCGGGACAGGCTTCTGAGAACTATGGCTACACCTTC.

This clonotype was observed many times. The V gene is TRBV27, the J gene TRBJ1-1; the D is unclear. This CDR3 region has 13 residues. V lost 4 bases to trimming and J lost 2 bases, with 8 bases between them. Germline-derived CDR1 and CDR2 are MNHEY and SMNVEV (reference sequence). CDR3: CASSSSSNTEAFF. The CDR3, as DNA: TGTGCCAGCAGTTCTTCCTCCAACACTGAAGCTTTCTTT.

There are many counts of this clonotype. The chain carries TRBV5-1 and TRBJ2-1; 9 bases fit TRBD2. CDR1 is SGHRS, CDR2 YFSETQ, per germline. V lost 2 bases, J lost 8 bases, and 5 bases stayed unmatched. This CDR3 spans 14 amino acids. CDR3 sequence (DNA): TGCGCCAGCAGCTTTGGCGGGGGGGTCGATGAGCAGTTCTTC. Translating it yields CASSFGGGVDEQFF. Variable domain in full (rest from reference TRBV5-1 and TRBJ2-1): KAGVTQTPRYLIKTRGQQVTLSCSPISGHRSVSWYQQTPGQGLQFLFEYFSETQRNKGNFPGRFSGRQFSNSRSEMNVSTLELGDSALYLCASSFGGGVDEQFFGPGTRLTVL.

Ten or more counts support this clonotype. This rearrangement joins TRBV2 to TRBJ1-2; no clear D gene. V was trimmed by 1 base and J by 4 bases, leaving 10 bases between them. Germline V lookup: CDR1 SNHLY, CDR2 FYNNEI. CDR3 length: 14 amino acids. The chain's CDR3 is CASSEEVNLYGYTF. CDR3 sequence (DNA): TGTGCCAGCAGTGAAGAGGTAAACCTCTATGGCTACACCTTC.

This clonotype came up many times. J is TRBJ1-2 and V is TRBV12-3 or TRBV12-4; no clear D gene. There are 14 residues in the CDR3. Between the trimmed V and J ends, which lost 5 bases and 7 bases, there was a span of 17 bases. The CDR3 DNA follows: TGTGCCAGCAGTCTGGACCTCTCCGTCCCTGGCTACACCTTC. It encodes CASSLDLSVPGYTF.

The V and J genes are TRBV5-4 and TRBJ2-7; tentative D call: TRBD2 (5 bases). The CDR3 totals 11 residues. V lost 6 bases and J lost 7, with 11 bases in between. Germline assignment: CDR1 SGHNT and CDR2 YYREEE (reference sequence). The DNA of the CDR3 is TGTGCCAGCACTCTAGCTCGTGAGCAGTACTTC. Translating it yields CASTLAREQYF.

This clonotype came up a few times. The rearrangement links TRBV2 to TRBJ1-5; D is possibly TRBD1 (6 bases). The CDR3 contains 14 residues. Germline V gene lookup returns CDR1 SNHLY and CDR2 FYNNEI. V was pared by 6 bases and J by 3 bases, with 12 bases between. The CDR3 DNA reads as TGTGCCAGCAGAGACGGGGGCACCAATCAGCCCCAGCATTTT. It is translated as CASRDGGTNQPQHF.

The sample holds many counts of this clonotype. V is TRBV3-1 and J is TRBJ2-5, with 7 bases identical to TRBD2. Unmatched junction bases numbered 7, after V lost 3 bases and J lost 3 bases. The CDR3 totals 15 residues. Germline CDR1 LGHDT, CDR2 YNNKEL (reference sequence). The CDR3, as DNA: TGTGCCAGCAGCCAGGGAGGGGTTGGCGAAGAGACCCAGTACTTC. The encoded protein is CASSQGGVGEETQYF.

This clonotype was seen ten or more times. J is TRBJ2-3 and V is TRBV14, with D possibly being TRBD1 or TRBD2 (5 bases each). The germline V and J ends were trimmed by 4 bases and 7 bases, with 21 bases remaining between them. Looked up from germline, CDR1 is SGHDN and CDR2 is FVKESK. CDR3 length equals 16 residues. CDR3 region: CASSLDGTHGGNTQYF. CDR3 coding DNA: TGTGCCAGCAGCCTCGACGGGACCCACGGAGGAAATACGCAGTATTTT.

In its sample, this clonotype was seen many times. This chain connects TRBV28 to TRBJ1-1, with 11 bases matching TRBD1. CDR3 length equals 15 residues. In germline, CDR1 is MDHEN, CDR2 SYDVKM. V shed 4 bases and J 9 bases; nucleotides not matched to a gene: 10. CDR3 sequence (DNA): TGTGCCAGCAGTTCCCCGTGGACAGGGGGCGAGAAAGCTTTCTTT. Amino acids: CASSSPWTGGEKAFF.

This clonotype showed up many times. The chain couples TRBV20-1 to TRBJ2-7; either TRBD1 or TRBD2 may fit D (5 bases each). The V and J ends lost 6 bases and 2 bases respectively, with 11 bases between them. Germline V lookup: CDR1 DFQATT, CDR2 SNEGSKA (reference sequence). The CDR3 is 12 amino acids. The CDR3 region is CSAAGSPYEQYF. As DNA, the CDR3 is TGCAGTGCCGCAGGGAGCCCCTACGAGCAGTACTTC.

This chain uses TRBV24-1 with TRBJ1-2; D ambiguous. Germline lookup yields CDR1 KGHDR and CDR2 SFDVKD. The CDR3 length is 15 residues. Trimming left V 2 bases short and J 7 bases short, with 16 bases between. The CDR3 protein is CATSDSSGVLGGYTF. In nucleotides, the CDR3 is TGTGCCACCAGTGATTCTTCAGGAGTCTTAGGTGGCTACACCTTC.

V and J are TRBV9 and TRBJ2-5; 10 bases are shared with TRBD2. Germline CDR1 is SGDLS and CDR2 is YYNGEE. The length of the CDR3 is 18 residues. Germline trimming cut 0 bases from V and 0 bases from J; bases unmatched to any gene: 8. The CDR3 spells CASSVAPSGGPYQETQYF. CDR3 in DNA: TGTGCCAGCAGCGTAGCTCCTAGCGGGGGCCCTTACCAAGAGACCCAGTACTTC.

The table lists this clonotype with many counts. The chain has TRBV7-9 and TRBJ1-2, with 7 bases aligning to TRBD1. The V gene's germline CDR1 is SEHNR and CDR2 FQNEAQ (reference sequence). V lost 1 base and J lost 7; bases outside the gene matches: 12. The CDR3 totals 16 residues. CDR3 amino acids: CASSLGPSDRNRGYTF. DNA for the CDR3: TGTGCCAGCAGCTTAGGCCCGTCGGACAGGAATCGTGGCTACACCTTC. Using reference TRBV7-9 and TRBJ1-2 for the parts outside the CDR3, the full variable domain is DTGVSQNPRHKITKRGQNVTFRCDPISEHNRLYWYRQTLGQGPEFLTYFQNEAQLEKSRLLSDRFSAERPKGSFSTLEIQRTEQGDSAMYLCASSLGPSDRNRGYTFGSGTRLTVV.

A few counts support this clonotype. This chain joins TRBV4-1 and TRBJ2-1; 10 nucleotides align to TRBD1. V shed 1 base and J 8 bases; nucleotides not matched to a gene: 2. This CDR3 has 14 amino acids. Germline CDR1 MGHRA, CDR2 YSYEKL. In nucleotides, the CDR3 is TGCGCCAGCAGCCAAGGGACAGGGGGGGATGAGCAGTTCTTC. Amino acid sequence: CASSQGTGGDEQFF.

This clonotype appeared a few times. The gene calls are TRBV6-1 and TRBJ1-4, with D maybe TRBD1 (5 bases). Germline CDR1 MNHNS, CDR2 SASEGT. Between the trimmed V and J ends, which lost 7 bases and 8 bases, there was a span of 14 bases. The CDR3 loop spans 13 amino acids. Here the CDR3 DNA reads TGTGCCAGCACCGGGGCGGTCACAGAAAAACTGTTTTTT. This codes for CASTGAVTEKLFF.

In this sample, this clonotype turned up many times. The rearrangement links TRBV6-1 to TRBJ1-1; D might be TRBD1 (5 bases). In germline, CDR1 is MNHNS, CDR2 SASEGT. V lost 2 bases and J lost 0, with 10 bases in between. The CDR3 runs to 15 residues. The CDR3 nucleotides read TGTGCCAGCAGTGAACCCGCAGGGATGAACACTGAAGCTTTCTTT. It encodes CASSEPAGMNTEAFF.